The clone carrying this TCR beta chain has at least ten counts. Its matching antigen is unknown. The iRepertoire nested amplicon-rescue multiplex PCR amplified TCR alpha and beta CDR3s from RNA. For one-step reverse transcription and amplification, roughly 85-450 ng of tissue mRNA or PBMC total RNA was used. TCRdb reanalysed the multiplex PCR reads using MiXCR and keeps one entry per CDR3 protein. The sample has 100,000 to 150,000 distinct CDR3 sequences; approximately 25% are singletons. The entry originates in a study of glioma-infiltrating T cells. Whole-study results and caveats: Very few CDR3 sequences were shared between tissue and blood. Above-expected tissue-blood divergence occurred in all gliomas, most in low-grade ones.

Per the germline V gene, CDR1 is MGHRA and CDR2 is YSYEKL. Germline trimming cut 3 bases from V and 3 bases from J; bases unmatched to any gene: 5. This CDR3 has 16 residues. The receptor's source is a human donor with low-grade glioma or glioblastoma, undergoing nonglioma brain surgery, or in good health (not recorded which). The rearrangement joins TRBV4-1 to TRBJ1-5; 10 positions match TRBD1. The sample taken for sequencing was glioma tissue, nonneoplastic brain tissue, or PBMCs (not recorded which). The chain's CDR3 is CASSHETGGLNQPQHF. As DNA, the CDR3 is TGCGCCAGCAGCCACGAGACAGGGGGCCTCAATCAGCCCCAGCATTTT.